This T cell receptor (beta chain) is drawn from a study of vaccination effects on CD4 cells after COVID-19. Study details: Supplemented with 9.5 to 10 IU/ml IL-2 and 10 ug/ml peptides, more than 1.5 million PBMC per well were kept in culture.

TCRdb's copy holds only in-frame clones and misses some; the assay was immunoSEQ multiplex PCR. Of roughly 29,000 clones detected, over 55% appear once; the ten largest clones hold roughly 9.2%. As concerns this clone: Its target is unknown.

Losses at the gene ends were 4 bases for V and 7 bases for J; bases not matched to a gene: 6. Looked up from germline, CDR1 is MNHEY and CDR2 is SMNVEV (reference sequence). The length of the CDR3 is 15 residues. Once cultured for 10 to 11 days, the cells underwent separation to obtain CD4+ T cells. The sequence came from a human donor who received a COVID-19 vaccine. The sample here was CD4+ T cells from PBMCs cultured without peptide, taken before COVID-19 vaccination. The gene calls are TRBV27 and TRBJ2-1, with 11 bases aligning to TRBD2. Written as DNA, the CDR3 is TGTGCCAGCAGTTCCCTAGCGGGAGGCCGGAATGAGCAGTTCTTC. This codes for CASSSLAGGRNEQFF.